These 19 T cell receptor beta chains came from one sample sequenced in a study of T cells in Graves' hyperthyroidism and ophthalmopathy. From RNA transcripts, TCR beta CDR3 regions were amplified. An initial round of RT-PCR targeting the TCR CDR3 relied on the HTBI primer set. TCRdb re-analysed the multiplex PCR reads in MiXCR, keeping a single row per CDR3 protein. The sample consists of approximately 430,000 distinct CDR3 sequences, over 12% of them appearing once. The sample consisted of blood. The source is a man aged 18 to 29 with Graves' ophthalmopathy.

This clonotype has at least ten counts. This rearrangement joins TRBV7-9 to TRBJ1-1, with D unclear. V lost 3 bases and J 3 bases, leaving 8 bases between the germline ends. Germline CDR1 SEHNR, CDR2 FQNEAQ (reference sequence). This CDR3 has 13 residues. CDR3 in amino acids: CASSFNVDTEAFF. For the CDR3, the DNA is TGTGCCAGCAGCTTTAATGTTGACACTGAAGCTTTCTTT.

This clonotype was recorded many times. V usage is TRBV12-3 or TRBV12-4 and J usage is TRBJ2-2; unclear D gene. Trimming pared 3 bases from V and 0 bases from J, leaving 8 bases between. The CDR3 has 15 residues. CDR3 DNA sequence: TGTGCCAGCAGTTTTTCCGGAACGAACACCGGGGAGCTGTTTTTT. It yields the protein CASSFSGTNTGELFF.

J is TRBJ2-7 and V is TRBV5-5; unclear D gene. CDR1 SGHKS and CDR2 YYEKEE come from the germline V gene (reference sequence). V lost 0 bases, J lost 3 bases, and 7 bases lay in between. This CDR3 is 13 amino acids long. CDR3 sequence: CASSLAGFYEQYF. DNA of the CDR3: TGTGCCAGCAGCTTGGCCGGATTCTACGAGCAGTACTTC.

The genes are TRBV7-8 and TRBJ2-7; 8 bases are shared with TRBD1. V lost 5 bases to trimming and J lost 3 bases; unmatched junction nucleotides: 12. Per the germline V gene, CDR1 is SGHVS and CDR2 is FQNEAQ. CDR3 size: 16 residues. The CDR3 sequence: CASSPFGDRRFYEQYF. The CDR3 bases are TGTGCCAGCAGCCCATTTGGGGACAGGAGGTTCTACGAGCAGTACTTC.

This clonotype was detected many times. The V call is TRBV3-1, the J call TRBJ2-1; 13 positions agree with TRBD2. The trim removed 2 bases at V and 7 bases at J, leaving 8 bases unmatched. In germline, CDR1 is LGHDT, CDR2 YNNKEL (reference sequence). CDR3 length: 17 amino acids. CDR3 region: CASSQSPGLAGVNEQFF. DNA for the CDR3: TGTGCCAGCAGCCAAAGTCCAGGACTAGCGGGGGTGAATGAGCAGTTCTTC.

In its sample, this clonotype was seen many times. The V call is TRBV10-3, the J call TRBJ2-7, with 7 nucleotides matching TRBD1. CDR3 size: 12 residues. V was clipped by 7 bases and J by 5 bases; unmatched bases: 5. CDR1 ENHRY and CDR2 SYGVKD come from the germline V gene. CDR3 sequence: CAITTGSNEQYF. The CDR3 region has the DNA TGTGCCATCACGACAGGGAGTAACGAGCAGTACTTC.

This clonotype was seen only a few times. The rearrangement joins TRBV27 to TRBJ2-4; unclear D gene. Trimming pared 5 bases from V and 0 bases from J, leaving 11 bases between. Looked up from germline, CDR1 is MNHEY and CDR2 is SMNVEV (reference sequence). The CDR3 extends over 15 amino acids. The CDR3 sequence is CASSSVGSAKNIQYF. The CDR3 nucleotides are TGTGCCAGCAGTAGCGTGGGCTCAGCCAAAAACATTCAGTACTTC.

This clonotype was found many times. This sequence joins TRBV11-2 and TRBJ1-1; D is unclear. Germline V gene data show CDR1 as SGHAT and CDR2 as FQNNGV. The CDR3 has 13 amino acids. Trimming took 7 bases from V and 0 from J, leaving 9 bases between them. The CDR3 is CASTPEVNTEAFF. The CDR3 DNA follows: TGTGCCAGCACCCCCGAGGTGAACACTGAAGCTTTCTTT. The entire variable domain, with the rest obtained from reference TRBV11-2 and TRBJ1-1, is as follows: EAGVAQSPRYKIIEKRQSVAFWCNPISGHATLYWYQQILGQGPKLLIQFQNNGVVDDSQLPKDRFSAERLKGVDSTLKIQPAKLEDSAVYLCASTPEVNTEAFFGQGTRLTVV.

To note about this clonotype: This may be a read error: a much more frequent sequence differs by one nucleotide. The chain has TRBV19 and TRBJ2-3; D unresolved. CDR1 LNHDA and CDR2 SQIVND come from the germline V gene (reference sequence). The CDR3 is made up of 16 amino acids. V gave up 4 bases and J gave up 4 bases, with 18 bases separating them. The CDR3 here is CASSSVSERPADTQYF. In nucleotides, the CDR3 is TGTGCCAGTAGTAGTGTATCAGAACGACCCGCAGATACGCAGTATTTT.

The rearrangement links TRBV4-2 to TRBJ2-2; perhaps TRBD2 as D (6 bases). This CDR3 comprises 15 residues. Germline lookup yields CDR1 LGHNA and CDR2 YNFKEQ. V was shortened by 6 bases and J by 3 bases, with 14 bases between the two germline ends. CDR3 loop: CASRTVGGYTGELFF. CDR3 nucleotides: TGTGCCAGCAGAACCGTTGGAGGGTACACCGGGGAGCTGTTTTTT.

This clonotype was detected many times. This chain connects TRBV29-1 to TRBJ2-1, with TRBD2 identical over 8 bases. The CDR3 totals 15 residues. Looked up from germline, CDR1 is SQVTM and CDR2 is ANQGSEA. V lost 7 bases and J lost 0; bases outside the gene matches: 8. The CDR3 sequence is CSGISGVSSYNEQFF. CDR3 nucleotides: TGCAGCGGGATTAGCGGGGTGAGCTCCTACAATGAGCAGTTCTTC.

This clonotype was counted many times. The chain employs TRBV7-9 and TRBJ2-5; D possibly corresponds to TRBD1 (6 bases). This CDR3 contains 15 residues. Germline V gene sequence: CDR1 SEHNR, CDR2 FQNEAQ (reference sequence). Trimming removed 2 bases at V and 4 bases at J, with 14 bases between. The CDR3 spells CASSLFQGSSETQYF. In DNA, the CDR3 is TGTGCCAGCAGCTTATTCCAGGGGAGCTCAGAGACCCAGTACTTC.

This clonotype came up many times. V and J are TRBV11-3 and TRBJ2-1; no definite D call. The V and J ends lost 5 bases and 10 bases respectively, with 9 bases between them. Germline values: CDR1 SGHNT, CDR2 YENEEA. The CDR3 contains 11 residues. CDR3 bases: TGTGCCAGCAGCACCCGACGCGAGCAGTTCTTC. Translation gives CASSTRREQFF.

This sequence joins TRBV20-1 and TRBJ1-2; D may be TRBD1 (5 bases). This CDR3 is 14 amino acids long. CDR1 DFQATT and CDR2 SNEGSKA come from the germline V gene (reference sequence). V was pared by 0 bases and J by 4 bases, with 12 bases between. The CDR3 bases are TGCAGTGCTAGAGATGCAGGCCAGGGCTATGGCTACACCTTC. It codes for CSARDAGQGYGYTF.

The V gene is TRBV25-1, the J gene TRBJ1-4, with 10 bases aligning to TRBD1. The CDR3 has 17 amino acids. In germline, CDR1 is MGHDK, CDR2 SYGVNS. The V gene end was trimmed by 6 bases and the J gene end by 6 bases; junction bases not matched to a gene: 13. The CDR3 coding sequence is TGTGCCAGCAGCGTGTTGTTTTCGACAGGGGGCGATGAAAAACTGTTTTTT. This sequence encodes CASSVLFSTGGDEKLFF.

This clonotype was found a few times. This sequence joins TRBV19 and TRBJ2-3, with a weak D call TRBD1 (6 bases). Germline loops: CDR1 LNHDA, CDR2 SQIVND (reference sequence). V was cut by 6 bases and J by 0 bases, with 13 bases left in between. The CDR3 contains 15 residues. CDR3 DNA: TGTGCCAGTAGGTGGGGGCGGACTAGCACAGATACGCAGTATTTT. Its protein is CASRWGRTSTDTQYF. The full variable domain, completed using reference TRBV19 and TRBJ2-3, is DGGITQSPKYLFRKEGQNVTLSCEQNLNHDAMYWYRQDPGQGLRLIYYSQIVNDFQKGDIAEGYSVSREKKESFPLTVTSAQKNPTAFYLCASRWGRTSTDTQYFGPGTRLTVL.

This clonotype was recorded many times. The chain couples TRBV29-1 to TRBJ2-3, with D possibly being TRBD1 (5 bases). Germline V lookup: CDR1 SQVTM, CDR2 ANQGSEA. The V gene lost 4 bases and the J gene lost 2 bases, with 10 bases spanning the gap. The CDR3 extends over 13 amino acids. The CDR3 nucleotides are TGCAGCGTTGGCAGGGATTACACAGATACGCAGTATTTT. This gives the protein CSVGRDYTDTQYF.

This clonotype came up a few times. This sequence joins TRBV4-1 and TRBJ2-1; D uncertain. V gave up 6 bases and J gave up 8 bases, with 17 bases separating them. This CDR3 spans 14 amino acids. Germline V CDR1 and CDR2: MGHRA, YSYEKL. CDR3 DNA sequence: TGCGCCAGCAGGAGCCTGCCGGGTCGGGATGAGCAGTTCTTC. Its protein product is CASRSLPGRDEQFF.

This clonotype was found a few times. This sequence joins TRBV15 and TRBJ2-3; TRBD1 might be the D (6 bases). Germline CDR1 LNHNV, CDR2 YYDKDF (reference sequence). The V end was cut by 1 base, the J end by 0 bases, with 8 bases between. This CDR3 spans 15 amino acids. The CDR3 nucleotides read TGTGCCACCAGCAGAGCAGGGGCGAGCACAGATACGCAGTATTTT. It translates to CATSRAGASTDTQYF.